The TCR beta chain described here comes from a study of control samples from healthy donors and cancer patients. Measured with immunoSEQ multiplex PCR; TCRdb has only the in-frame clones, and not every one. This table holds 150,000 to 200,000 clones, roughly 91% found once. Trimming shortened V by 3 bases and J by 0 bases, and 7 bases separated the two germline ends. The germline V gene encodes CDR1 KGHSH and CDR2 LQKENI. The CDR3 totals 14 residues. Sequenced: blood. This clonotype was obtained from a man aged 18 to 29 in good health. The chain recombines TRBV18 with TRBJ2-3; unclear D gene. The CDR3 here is CASSPAPSTDTQYF. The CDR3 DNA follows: TGTGCCAGCTCACCGGCGCCGAGCACAGATACGCAGTATTTT.